This is a list of T cell receptor beta chains from one sample in a study of blood T cell repertoires in COVID-19. The method was immunoSEQ multiplex PCR; TCRdb's version includes in-frame clones alone and lacks a portion of them. The sample holds roughly 59,000 clones, about 78% seen once. What was sequenced was peripheral blood. These receptors were collected from a man older than 75 with acute or convalescent COVID-19. Both conserved end residues are part of each CDR3. A D gene is named only where the DNA matches it firmly. Expanded clones are given a class, and other clones once, few, many or no size at all.

v_call: TRBV4-1
d_call: TRBD2
clone_size: -
j_call: TRBJ2-3
cdr3_nt: TGCGCCAGCAGCCAAAGCGCAGCGGGAGGGACAGATACGCAGTATTTT
cdr3_aa: CASSQSAAGGTDTQYF

v_call: TRBV27
d_call: -
clone_size: few
j_call: TRBJ2-7
cdr3_nt: TGTGCCAGCAGTTCCAGGGGCGAGCAGTACTTC
cdr3_aa: CASSSRGEQYF

v_call: TRBV3-1/TRBV3-2
d_call: TRBD1
clone_size: -
j_call: TRBJ1-1
cdr3_nt: TGTGCCAGCAGCCATTCGGACAGGGGGAACACTGAAGCTTTCTTT
cdr3_aa: CASSHSDRGNTEAFF

v_call: TRBV5-4
d_call: -
clone_size: few
j_call: TRBJ1-1
cdr3_nt: TGTGCCAGCAGCGGGCCTAACACCGGACACCTGAACACTGAAGCTTTCTTT
cdr3_aa: CASSGPNTGHLNTEAFF

v_call: TRBV5-6
d_call: TRBD1
clone_size: -
j_call: TRBJ1-2
cdr3_nt: TGTGCCAGCAGCCCGAGGGTGACAGGGGACTTCTATGGCTACACCTTC
cdr3_aa: CASSPRVTGDFYGYTF

v_call: TRBV11-2
d_call: -
clone_size: -
j_call: TRBJ2-7
cdr3_nt: TGTGCCAGCAGCTTAGACACAGGTTACTACGAGCAGTACTTC
cdr3_aa: CASSLDTGYYEQYF

v_call: TRBV5-6
d_call: -
clone_size: once
j_call: TRBJ1-5
cdr3_nt: TGTGCCAGCAGCTTCAGTGGCCAGCCCCAGCATTTT
cdr3_aa: CASSFSGQPQHF

v_call: TRBV6-5
d_call: TRBD2
clone_size: -
j_call: TRBJ2-1
cdr3_nt: TGTGCCAGCAGTTACTCGCTAGCGGGAGTCAGTGAGCAGTTCTTC
cdr3_aa: CASSYSLAGVSEQFF

v_call: TRBV10-3
d_call: TRBD2
clone_size: -
j_call: TRBJ2-2
cdr3_nt: TGTGCCATCAGCCTTGGACTAGCGGGTAAAGGGGAGCTGTTTTTT
cdr3_aa: CAISLGLAGKGELFF

v_call: TRBV2
d_call: -
clone_size: -
j_call: TRBJ1-2
cdr3_nt: TGTGCCAGCAGTGAGGGGCGGGGGAGCTATGGCTACACCTTC
cdr3_aa: CASSEGRGSYGYTF

v_call: TRBV10-2
d_call: TRBD1
clone_size: -
j_call: TRBJ1-4
cdr3_nt: TGCGCCAGCAGCGGGACAGGGGGCTTCGGGGAAAAACTGTTTTTT
cdr3_aa: CASSGTGGFGEKLFF

v_call: TRBV24-1
d_call: TRBD2
clone_size: -
j_call: TRBJ2-2
cdr3_nt: TGTGCCACCAGTGATCCTAGCGGCTACGCGAACACCGGGGAGCTGTTTTTT
cdr3_aa: CATSDPSGYANTGELFF

v_call: TRBV10-3
d_call: TRBD1
clone_size: -
j_call: TRBJ2-2
cdr3_nt: TGTGCCGTCGCCCCGGGACAGGGAATGGACACCGGGGAGCTGTTTTTT
cdr3_aa: CAVAPGQGMDTGELFF

v_call: TRBV5-1
d_call: -
clone_size: few
j_call: TRBJ1-2
cdr3_nt: TGCGCCAGCAGCTTGGACAAGTACGGCTACACCTTC
cdr3_aa: CASSLDKYGYTF

v_call: TRBV20-1
d_call: -
clone_size: -
j_call: TRBJ1-3
cdr3_nt: TGCAGTGCTAGTAAAGGGACAAACCCTTACTCTGGAAACACCATATATTTT
cdr3_aa: CSASKGTNPYSGNTIYF

v_call: TRBV5-4
d_call: TRBD2
clone_size: -
j_call: TRBJ2-1
cdr3_nt: TGTGCCAGTGCCGTCATAGCGGGAGGAGAGCAGTTCTTC
cdr3_aa: CASAVIAGGEQFF

v_call: TRBV7-2
d_call: TRBD1
clone_size: -
j_call: TRBJ2-5
cdr3_nt: TGTGCCAGCAGCTTCAGACAGGGCCCACAAGAGACCCAGTACTTC
cdr3_aa: CASSFRQGPQETQYF

v_call: TRBV9
d_call: TRBD2
clone_size: -
j_call: TRBJ2-1
cdr3_nt: TGTGCCAGCAGCCCTGCCGGGACTAGCGGGCTTCCGCAGTTCTTC
cdr3_aa: CASSPAGTSGLPQFF

v_call: TRBV3-1/TRBV3-2
d_call: TRBD2
clone_size: -
j_call: TRBJ2-1
cdr3_nt: TGTGCCAGCAGCCAAGGGCGGAGGAGCGGGAGCAACAATGAGCAGTTCTTC
cdr3_aa: CASSQGRRSGSNNEQFF

v_call: TRBV24-1
d_call: TRBD1
clone_size: -
j_call: TRBJ1-2
cdr3_nt: TGTGCCACCAGTGATGGCCGGAGGACAGGGGCCGATACCTACACCTTC
cdr3_aa: CATSDGRRTGADTYTF

v_call: TRBV18
d_call: -
clone_size: -
j_call: TRBJ1-5
cdr3_nt: TGTGCCAGCTCACCACCGGAAGGGGGAAGAAAGCCCCAGCATTTT
cdr3_aa: CASSPPEGGRKPQHF

v_call: TRBV19
d_call: -
clone_size: -
j_call: TRBJ1-5
cdr3_nt: TGTGCCAGTAGTATGGTCGGTAGCAATCAGCCCCAGCATTTT
cdr3_aa: CASSMVGSNQPQHF

v_call: TRBV5-5
d_call: TRBD1
clone_size: few
j_call: TRBJ1-6
cdr3_nt: TGTGCCAGCAGCGGGACAGGGGCGGTGTATAATTCACCCCTCCACTTT
cdr3_aa: CASSGTGAVYNSPLHF

v_call: TRBV19
d_call: -
clone_size: -
j_call: TRBJ1-5
cdr3_nt: TGTGCCAGCCTACAATCTACAGGGTTTAATCAGCCCCAGCATTTT
cdr3_aa: CASLQSTGFNQPQHF

v_call: TRBV3-1/TRBV3-2
d_call: -
clone_size: -
j_call: TRBJ1-2
cdr3_nt: TGTGCCAGCGGTTCCAGTGGGGCTCCGGACTATGGCTACACCTTC
cdr3_aa: CASGSSGAPDYGYTF

v_call: TRBV2
d_call: -
clone_size: -
j_call: TRBJ2-1
cdr3_nt: TGTGCCAGCAGTGAAGCGCTTCCGCTACCCCTCGAGCAGTTCTTC
cdr3_aa: CASSEALPLPLEQFF

v_call: TRBV5-4
d_call: TRBD2
clone_size: once
j_call: TRBJ2-3
cdr3_nt: TGTGCCAGCAGCTTGGAAGCGGGGGACACAGATACGCAGTATTTT
cdr3_aa: CASSLEAGDTDTQYF

v_call: TRBV7-6
d_call: -
clone_size: -
j_call: TRBJ2-7
cdr3_nt: TGTGCCAGCAGCCCCACCCCGAGCTCCTACGAGCAGTACTTC
cdr3_aa: CASSPTPSSYEQYF

v_call: TRBV19
d_call: -
clone_size: -
j_call: TRBJ1-5
cdr3_nt: TGTGCCAGTAGTAACGACAGGTATAGCAATCAGCCCCAGCATTTT
cdr3_aa: CASSNDRYSNQPQHF

v_call: TRBV30
d_call: TRBD2
clone_size: -
j_call: TRBJ2-1
cdr3_nt: TGTGCCTGGACTAAGCGGGGCAGTCGGTCCTACAATGAGCAGTTCTTC
cdr3_aa: CAWTKRGSRSYNEQFF

v_call: TRBV6-2/TRBV6-3
d_call: -
clone_size: -
j_call: TRBJ2-7
cdr3_nt: TGTGCCAGCAGTTACGGAGGCGAGCAGTACTTC
cdr3_aa: CASSYGGEQYF

v_call: TRBV7-9
d_call: -
clone_size: -
j_call: TRBJ1-6
cdr3_nt: TGTGCCAGCAGCTTAGCTTGGGAGTATTCACCCCTCCACTTT
cdr3_aa: CASSLAWEYSPLHF

v_call: TRBV9
d_call: -
clone_size: -
j_call: TRBJ2-5
cdr3_nt: TGTGCCAGCAGTACCGGGGTCCAAGAGACCCAGTACTTC
cdr3_aa: CASSTGVQETQYF

v_call: TRBV10-2
d_call: TRBD1
clone_size: -
j_call: TRBJ2-4
cdr3_nt: TGCGCCAGCAGTGATCCCGGGACAGGGCTAGCCAAAAACATTCAGTACTTC
cdr3_aa: CASSDPGTGLAKNIQYF

v_call: TRBV18
d_call: -
clone_size: -
j_call: TRBJ2-3
cdr3_nt: TGTGCCAGCTCACCACCGAGCGGCACAGATACGCAGTATTTT
cdr3_aa: CASSPPSGTDTQYF

v_call: TRBV5-4
d_call: -
clone_size: -
j_call: TRBJ2-1
cdr3_nt: TGTGCCAGCAGAACAGGGTATGTGAGCTCCTACAATGAGCAGTTCTTC
cdr3_aa: CASRTGYVSSYNEQFF

v_call: TRBV7-2
d_call: -
clone_size: -
j_call: TRBJ1-1
cdr3_nt: TGTGCCAGCAGCTTAGTACCGGGGAACACTGAAGCTTTCTTT
cdr3_aa: CASSLVPGNTEAFF

v_call: TRBV7-2
d_call: TRBD2
clone_size: -
j_call: TRBJ2-5
cdr3_nt: TGTGCCAGCAGCTTAGGGCGGGGGGGCCTAGAGACCCAGTACTTC
cdr3_aa: CASSLGRGGLETQYF

v_call: TRBV7-6
d_call: TRBD2
clone_size: -
j_call: TRBJ2-1
cdr3_nt: TGTGCCAGCAGCTTAAGTGAGCGGGGAAGCAATGAGCAGTTCTTC
cdr3_aa: CASSLSERGSNEQFF

v_call: TRBV11-2
d_call: TRBD1
clone_size: -
j_call: TRBJ1-5
cdr3_nt: TGTGCCAGCAGCTTAGGAGGGGGCGCCGGGCAGCCCCAGCATTTT
cdr3_aa: CASSLGGGAGQPQHF

v_call: TRBV5-1
d_call: -
clone_size: once
j_call: TRBJ2-2
cdr3_nt: TGCGCCAGCAGCTTGGGGGAAGCGGGGAACACCGGGGAGCTGTTTTTT
cdr3_aa: CASSLGEAGNTGELFF

v_call: TRBV5-6
d_call: TRBD1
clone_size: -
j_call: TRBJ2-7
cdr3_nt: TGTGCCAGCAGCTCGTACAGGGGTCCCCCCTACGAGCAGTACTTC
cdr3_aa: CASSSYRGPPYEQYF

v_call: TRBV19
d_call: -
clone_size: -
j_call: TRBJ2-1
cdr3_nt: TGTGCCAGTAGTATGGAGGAACAGGGACGCAATGAGCAGTTCTTC
cdr3_aa: CASSMEEQGRNEQFF

v_call: TRBV7-9
d_call: TRBD1
clone_size: -
j_call: TRBJ1-1
cdr3_nt: TGTGCCAGCAGCTTATCGGGGACAGGGGCGTTCACTGAAGCTTTCTTT
cdr3_aa: CASSLSGTGAFTEAFF